These T cell receptor beta chains were read from a single sample in a study of CD8+ T cells in alopecia areata. Measured with immunoSEQ multiplex PCR; TCRdb has only the in-frame clones, and not every one. This sample has about 190,000 clones, with 50% to 60% found just once. Sequencing was performed on CD4+ T cells sorted from blood, taken at week 4, from a patient treated with tofacitinib. The source of these receptors is a human donor with alopecia areata. The CDR3 runs from the conserved cysteine through the conserved F or W. The D gene is left open where the match is weak. Rows may omit the clone size; those that give it use once, few, many or a size class.

J: TRBJ1-5; D: .; size: .; V: TRBV30; DNA: TGTGCCTGGAGTCTGACATCTTCCAATCAGCCCCAGCATTTT; CDR3: CAWSLTSSNQPQHF
J: TRBJ2-5; D: .; size: few; V: TRBV29-1; DNA: TGCAGCGTATCCGGGACATTCCAAGAGACCCAGTACTTC; CDR3: CSVSGTFQETQYF
J: TRBJ2-7; D: .; size: .; V: TRBV11-2; DNA: TGTGCCAGCAGCTTAGGATCAGTGAGCTACGAGCAGTACTTC; CDR3: CASSLGSVSYEQYF
J: TRBJ2-4; D: TRBD1; size: .; V: TRBV29-1; DNA: TGCAGCGTTGGGGGGACAGGGGTATCCAAAAACATTCAGTACTTC; CDR3: CSVGGTGVSKNIQYF
J: TRBJ2-7; D: .; size: .; V: TRBV30; DNA: TGTGCCTGGAGTAGGCGGGGAGGCGAGCAGTACTTC; CDR3: CAWSRRGGEQYF
J: TRBJ2-1; D: .; size: .; V: TRBV29-1; DNA: TGCAGCGTCCCTGCCCCCTTCTACAATGAGCAGTTCTTC; CDR3: CSVPAPFYNEQFF
J: TRBJ1-2; D: .; size: .; V: TRBV29-1; DNA: TGCAGCGTTGAAGGCCCGGACGGCCCCAACTATGGCTACACCTTC; CDR3: CSVEGPDGPNYGYTF
J: TRBJ2-1; D: .; size: .; V: TRBV5-1; DNA: TGCGCCAGCACCTATGACTCCTACAATGAGCAGTTCTTC; CDR3: CASTYDSYNEQFF
J: TRBJ2-2; D: TRBD1; size: .; V: TRBV29-1; DNA: TGCAGCGGGCGCGGGACAGGGGGCACCGGGGAGCTGTTTTTT; CDR3: CSGRGTGGTGELFF
J: TRBJ1-1; D: .; size: .; V: TRBV30; DNA: TGTGCCTGGAGTCGGGTCCGAGGGACTGAAGCTTTCTTT; CDR3: CAWSRVRGTEAFF
J: TRBJ2-7; D: .; size: few; V: TRBV25-1; DNA: TGTGCCAGCAGTGAATTGATGGTCAGGAGAGTTTGCTACGAGCAGTACTTC; CDR3: CASSELMVRRVCYEQYF
J: TRBJ1-5; D: .; size: few; V: TRBV9; DNA: TGTGCCAGCAGCGCCGCCGGGGGAGGCAATCAGCCCCAGCATTTT; CDR3: CASSAAGGGNQPQHF
J: TRBJ2-5; D: .; size: few; V: TRBV29-1; DNA: TGCAGCGAAGACAGCCAAGAGACCCAGTACTTC; CDR3: CSEDSQETQYF
J: TRBJ2-7; D: .; size: .; V: TRBV30; DNA: TGTGCCTGGAGTGTAGGCTCTGCGTACGAGCAGTACTTC; CDR3: CAWSVGSAYEQYF
J: TRBJ1-1; D: .; size: .; V: TRBV30; DNA: TGTGCCTGGAGGGGGTGGAACACTGAAGCTTTCTTT; CDR3: CAWRGWNTEAFF
J: TRBJ2-5; D: .; size: .; V: TRBV29-1; DNA: TGCAGCGGTGACATGTGGGAGACCCAGTACTTC; CDR3: CSGDMWETQYF
J: TRBJ2-5; D: .; size: .; V: TRBV7-8; DNA: TGTGCCAGCAGCGCGGACGGGACTCCGGAGACCCAGTACTTC; CDR3: CASSADGTPETQYF
J: TRBJ1-5; D: .; size: few; V: TRBV6-1; DNA: TGTGCCAGCAGCGGCGTAAGGGGACCCAATCAGCCCCAGCATTTT; CDR3: CASSGVRGPNQPQHF
J: TRBJ2-1; D: TRBD2; size: .; V: TRBV7-2; DNA: TGTGCCAGCAGCTTAGTCGGGACTAGTAAAAAGGGTGAGCAGTTCTTC; CDR3: CASSLVGTSKKGEQFF
J: TRBJ1-5; D: .; size: once; V: TRBV30; DNA: TGTGCCTGGAGCCCCCTGACAGGATTAAAGCCCCAGCATTTT; CDR3: CAWSPLTGLKPQHF
J: TRBJ1-1; D: .; size: once; V: TRBV29-1; DNA: TGCAGCGTTGCAACAGGTTTAGCTGAAGCTTTCTTT; CDR3: CSVATGLAEAFF
J: TRBJ1-2; D: TRBD1; size: .; V: TRBV6-5; DNA: TGTGCCAGCAGCCGCGGGGGACAGGGCTATGGCTACACCTTC; CDR3: CASSRGGQGYGYTF
J: TRBJ2-3; D: TRBD2; size: .; V: TRBV29-1; DNA: TGCAGCGTGGGACTAGCGGGTTTTAGCACAGATACGCAGTATTTT; CDR3: CSVGLAGFSTDTQYF
J: TRBJ2-1; D: .; size: .; V: TRBV29-1; DNA: TGCAGCGTTGAGGGCGTGGGCTTGAACAATGAGCAGTTCTTC; CDR3: CSVEGVGLNNEQFF
J: TRBJ2-5; D: .; size: .; V: TRBV27; DNA: TGTGCCAGCAGTTTGACAGGGAGGGAGACCCAGTACTTC; CDR3: CASSLTGRETQYF
J: TRBJ2-1; D: TRBD2; size: few; V: TRBV2; DNA: TGTGCCAGCAGCCCACTAGCGGACAATGAGCAGTTCTTC; CDR3: CASSPLADNEQFF
J: TRBJ2-6; D: .; size: .; V: TRBV14; DNA: TGTGCCAGCAGCCCCCGTGATATGATAGGGGGGACTGGGGCCAACGTCCTGACTTTC; CDR3: CASSPRDMIGGTGANVLTF
J: TRBJ2-1; D: TRBD2; size: .; V: TRBV11-2; DNA: TGTGCCAGCAGCTCGTTGGGCGGGAGCTACAATGAGCAGTTCTTC; CDR3: CASSSLGGSYNEQFF
J: TRBJ2-2; D: .; size: few; V: TRBV30; DNA: TGTGCCTATACTGGGGGAGTGAACACCGGGGAGCTGTTTTTT; CDR3: CAYTGGVNTGELFF
J: TRBJ2-7; D: TRBD1; size: once; V: TRBV30; DNA: TGTGCCTGGAGTGTACGACAGGGGCCCTACGAGCAGTACTTC; CDR3: CAWSVRQGPYEQYF
J: TRBJ1-5; D: .; size: .; V: TRBV6-5; DNA: TGTGCCAGCAGTTACGGGTTCAGGGATCAGCCCCAGCATTTT; CDR3: CASSYGFRDQPQHF
J: TRBJ1-2; D: .; size: .; V: TRBV7-8; DNA: TGTGCCAGCAGCTTAGTTAGGGCAGGGTGGAATGGCTACACCTTC; CDR3: CASSLVRAGWNGYTF
J: TRBJ2-2; D: TRBD2; size: few; V: TRBV30; DNA: TGTGCCTGGAGTTCGGTTAGCGGGATAGGCGGGGAGCTGTTTTTT; CDR3: CAWSSVSGIGGELFF
J: TRBJ1-1; D: .; size: few; V: TRBV29-1; DNA: TGCAGCGTTGAACCCGGCCGGGGGAACACTGAAGCTTTCTTT; CDR3: CSVEPGRGNTEAFF
J: TRBJ2-7; D: .; size: few; V: TRBV29-1; DNA: TGCAGCGCCGCTTGGGGACCCTACGAGCAGTACTTC; CDR3: CSAAWGPYEQYF
J: TRBJ2-6; D: TRBD1; size: .; V: TRBV29-1; DNA: TGCAGCGGGCAGCAGGGGGCGTTTTCGGGGGCCAACGTCCTGACTTTC; CDR3: CSGQQGAFSGANVLTF
J: TRBJ2-1; D: .; size: .; V: TRBV2; DNA: TGTGCCAGCAGTGACAACAGGGACAATGAGCAGTTCTTC; CDR3: CASSDNRDNEQFF
J: TRBJ2-1; D: .; size: .; V: TRBV10-3; DNA: TGTGCCATCATCCCGGTTTGGGACGGACAGTTCTTC; CDR3: CAIIPVWDGQFF
J: TRBJ1-5; D: .; size: .; V: TRBV30; DNA: TGTGCCTGGAGTTCTAAGGGTATCGCCAATAGCAATCAGCCCCAGCATTTT; CDR3: CAWSSKGIANSNQPQHF
J: TRBJ2-1; D: .; size: .; V: TRBV7-6; DNA: TGTGCCAGCAGTTCCGGTGGGTCCGGGCCTCCGTTCTTC; CDR3: CASSSGGSGPPFF
J: TRBJ2-7; D: .; size: .; V: TRBV5-1; DNA: TGCGCCAGCAGCTGGTCAGGATCGGGCTACGAGCAGTACTTC; CDR3: CASSWSGSGYEQYF
J: TRBJ2-5; D: .; size: .; V: TRBV15; DNA: TGTGCCACCAGCAGAGAGGCATTCCAAGAGACCCAGTACTTC; CDR3: CATSREAFQETQYF
J: TRBJ2-7; D: .; size: .; V: TRBV11-1; DNA: TGTGCCAGCAGCTTACGCAGGGGTATCAACGAGCAGTACTTC; CDR3: CASSLRRGINEQYF
J: TRBJ2-7; D: TRBD1; size: few; V: TRBV2; DNA: TGTGCCACTACGATCCGACAGGGGCTCTACGAGCAGTACTTC; CDR3: CATTIRQGLYEQYF
J: TRBJ1-1; D: .; size: .; V: TRBV4-1; DNA: TGCGCCAGCAGCCAAGAAGGCCGGAGTTCGGGTGAAGCTTTCTTT; CDR3: CASSQEGRSSGEAFF
J: TRBJ2-7; D: .; size: .; V: TRBV4-1; DNA: TGCGCCAGCAGCCCGAAGAGGGTTACCTACGAGCAGTACTTC; CDR3: CASSPKRVTYEQYF
J: TRBJ1-2; D: .; size: once; V: TRBV7-2; DNA: TGTGCCAGCAGCTTCGGCGTCGGGGGCTATGGCTACACCTTC; CDR3: CASSFGVGGYGYTF
J: TRBJ1-1; D: .; size: few; V: TRBV7-3; DNA: TGTGCCAGCAGCTTAGGACCCGACACTGAAGCTTTCTTT; CDR3: CASSLGPDTEAFF
J: TRBJ1-2; D: TRBD1; size: .; V: TRBV6-5; DNA: TGTGCCAGCAGTTTCTCGTCGACAGGGGGCAACTATGGCTACACCTTC; CDR3: CASSFSSTGGNYGYTF
J: TRBJ1-2; D: .; size: .; V: TRBV18; DNA: TGTGCCAGCTCACCGAGGGAAGGCCATGGCTACACCTTC; CDR3: CASSPREGHGYTF
J: TRBJ1-5; D: .; size: .; V: TRBV30; DNA: TGTGCCTGGAGAACGAAACGACAGAGCAATCAGCCCCAGCATTTT; CDR3: CAWRTKRQSNQPQHF
J: TRBJ2-5; D: .; size: .; V: TRBV27; DNA: TGTGCCAGCATCATCTCAGGGACCCGGGCCCGGACGGAGAGCTGGTACTTC; CDR3: CASIISGTRARTESWYF